This T cell receptor beta chain was documented in a study of blood T cell repertoires in COVID-19 (dated by TCRdb to 2018 to 2021). Notes on the research overall: Samples from collaborators originated in the United States, Italy and Spain and spanned both the acute and convalescent phases of COVID-19. The material from the prospective study consisted of cDNA or gDNA derived from T cells, B-cell-depleted T cells, or PBMCs. The dataset comprised deeply sampled blood TCRbeta repertoires from subjects exposed to, actively infected with, or recovered from COVID-19. The repertoires were made available in a free public database intended to serve as a resource for research on the immune response to SARS-CoV-2. The samples were drawn from the first 160 participants of the ongoing ImmuneRACE study and from over 950 subjects provided by 6 global collaborators. A de-identified subject ID, COVID-19 status, age in years and sex were almost always included in the sample metadata. Where available, HLA class I and class II types were obtained from metadata supplied by the sample provider rather than from assay-based typing.

As for this clone: Its antigen is still unknown. Per-nucleotide qualities are absent, and no much larger clonotype sits a single base away.

TCRbeta CDR3 regions were amplified from genomic DNA using the immunoSEQ Assay, a bias-controlled multiplex PCR. The paper's data handling went like this. Within the assay, amplification of reference gene primers was used to estimate how many nucleated cells each sample contained. To quantify the absolute abundance of each unique TCRbeta CDR3 rearrangement, sequence reads were collapsed and filtered. For each sample, productive Simpson clonality was calculated by taking the square root of Simpson's diversity index across productive rearrangements. In its TCRdb copy, this immuneACCESS table keeps in-frame sequences only and misses some clones. Where compared with another copy, unresolved V genes explain less than half of these, and the others have no known cause. Clonal size and the V and J genes are those of that table, whereas D and trimming came from the DNA. The sample data list 100,000 to 150,000 clones, and about four fifths of these were observed just once. The top ten clones comprise roughly 15% of the sample.

Study-wide conclusions, independent of this receptor: The quantity of clinical and demographic metadata differed by source and by participant and was supplied without curation.

One collaborating source in Seattle enrolled patients during active infection and followed them longitudinally through the course of disease. Whole blood was collected in K2EDTA tubes by collaborating institutions according to the institutions' own protocols. For TCRbeta analysis, collaborators shipped samples in one of three forms: frozen whole blood, isolated PBMCs, or DNA extracted from either of those sample types. The receptor was derived from a man younger than 45 with COVID-19, enrolled during active disease. Material for sequencing was peripheral blood.

The DNA sequence is TGTGCCAGCAGTTACTCATATCTAGCCAACTATGGCTACACCTTC. Protein translation: CASSYSYLANYGYTF. The rearranged segments are TRBV6-5 and TRBJ1-2; a confident D gene designation cannot be given. V loses 0 bases of germline sequence and J loses 2 bases, and the interval between the two ends is 10 bases. The germline V gene specifies MNHEY as CDR1 and SVGAGI as CDR2. The CDR3, from cysteine to phenylalanine, totals 15 residues. Only the CDR3 DNA stays, 45 bases, in frame from base 1.